The source of this TCR beta chain is a study of cytomegalovirus exposure and HLA in healthy donors. Findings of the study overall: Clusters of TCRs from the first cohort tended to co-occur in the 95 to 150 validation repertoires (as a later analysis found). The authors enumerated over 150 TCR beta chains as linked to cytomegalovirus.

Germline V gene sequence: CDR1 MGHRA, CDR2 YSYEKL. CDR3 length equals 16 residues. V shed 3 bases and J 9 bases; nucleotides not matched to a gene: 9. Sequencing used immunoSEQ multiplex PCR; TCRdb keeps in-frame clones, though not all of them. The table lists a few hundred thousand clones, around 90% of them singletons. About this clone itself: Antigen: not known.

The chain carries TRBV4-1 and TRBJ2-1, with 12 bases lining up with TRBD2. The source is a woman aged 18 to 35 in good health and CMV-seronegative. Sequenced material: PBMCs. CDR3 amino acids: CASSHLAGGPVGEQFF. The CDR3 DNA reads as TGCGCCAGCAGCCATCTAGCGGGGGGGCCAGTGGGTGAGCAGTTCTTC.